This passage covers 19 T cell receptor beta chains from one sample sequenced in a study of blood T cell repertoires in COVID-19. Clones were read by immunoSEQ multiplex PCR, and TCRdb kept only the in-frame ones, dropping some. The table includes approximately 20,000 clones, nearly 90% detected once. Material: peripheral blood. These receptors were obtained from a human donor with active COVID-19. The donor label of this sample is uncertain.

The J gene is TRBJ2-7, the V gene TRBV19; D is perhaps TRBD1 (6 bases). This CDR3 has 14 amino acids. The V and J ends lost 7 bases and 2 bases respectively, with 15 bases between them. Germline V gene data show CDR1 as LNHDA and CDR2 as SQIVND (reference sequence). The CDR3 DNA reads as TGTGCCAGTACTCCGACAGGATTTACCTACGAGCAGTACTTC. Translating it yields CASTPTGFTYEQYF.

The CDR3: CASSRSGSGDTEAFF. In DNA form, the CDR3 reads TGCGCCAGCAGCCGAAGTGGGTCCGGGGACACTGAAGCTTTCTTT. This chain connects TRBV5-1 to TRBJ1-1; D not resolved. Trimming cost V 4 bases and J 3 bases, with 16 bases left between them. The CDR3 length is 15 residues. Germline CDR1 reads SGHRS; CDR2 reads YFSETQ.

The chain carries TRBV9 and TRBJ1-6, with D unclear. This CDR3 is 15 amino acids long. The germline V gene encodes CDR1 SGDLS and CDR2 YYNGEE. The ends were cut back, 1 base at V and 6 bases at J, with 11 bases in the middle. The CDR3 nucleotides read TGTGCCAGCAGCGTAAGGTCGGGGTCTAATTCACCCCTCCACTTT. Translated: CASSVRSGSNSPLHF.

The count of this clone is one. The chain recombines TRBV6-6 with TRBJ2-1; 7 bases are a match to TRBD2. The CDR3 covers 14 residues. Germline trimming cut 7 bases from V and 3 bases from J; bases unmatched to any gene: 6. Germline CDR1 reads MNHNY; CDR2 reads SVGAGI (reference sequence). CDR3 loop: CASIPSGIYNEQFF. In DNA, the CDR3 is TGTGCCAGCATCCCTAGCGGAATCTACAATGAGCAGTTCTTC.

CDR3 nucleotide sequence: TGTGCCAGCAGCTTAGGGCAGGGGGCGAATCAGCCCCAGCATTTT. Its translation: CASSLGQGANQPQHF. This chain joins TRBV11-3 and TRBJ1-5, with 8 bases fitting TRBD1. The CDR3 consists of 15 residues. The germline V gene has CDR1 SGHNT and CDR2 YENEEA. Germline trimming cut 1 base from V and 4 bases from J; bases unmatched to any gene: 3. Full variable domain (rest looked up from reference TRBV11-3 and TRBJ1-5): EAGVVQSPRYKIIEKKQPVAFWCNPISGHNTLYWYLQNLGQGPELLIRYENEEAVDDSQLPKDRFSAERLKGVDSTLKIQPAELGDSAVYLCASSLGQGANQPQHFGDGTRLSIL.

The chain uses TRBV24-1 and TRBJ2-3; D may be TRBD2 (6 bases). Per germline, CDR1 KGHDR and CDR2 SFDVKD. V lost 6 bases to trimming and J lost 4 bases, with 22 bases between them. The CDR3 is 17 amino acids. CDR3 bases: TGTGCCACCAGTTCGGTTTCAGGGTCAGGAGGGGCAGATACGCAGTATTTT. It yields the protein CATSSVSGSGGADTQYF.

This clone was seen only a few times. The V and J genes are TRBV7-3 and TRBJ2-2; 7 bases agree with TRBD1. Trimming removed 9 bases from V and 6 bases from J; junction bases left unmatched: 13. CDR3 length: 15 amino acids. Germline CDR1 SGHTA, CDR2 FQGTGA. Here the CDR3 DNA reads TGTGCCAGTCAGACACAGGGGACGGTGGCCGGGGAGCTGTTTTTT. Its translation: CASQTQGTVAGELFF.

The chain employs TRBV19 and TRBJ1-6; D not certain. CDR3 length: 13 amino acids. V lost 3 bases, J lost 7 bases, and 7 bases lay in between. Germline CDR1 is LNHDA and CDR2 is SQIVND (reference sequence). The CDR3 sequence: CASSIFQNSPLHF. CDR3 coding DNA: TGTGCCAGTAGTATCTTTCAGAATTCACCCCTCCACTTT.

The chain links TRBV10-3 to TRBJ1-2; maybe TRBD1 (5 bases). With 0 bases removed from V and 3 bases from J, the gap between germline ends came to 8 bases. The CDR3 totals 14 residues. Per the germline V gene, CDR1 is ENHRY and CDR2 is SYGVKD. The CDR3 reads CAISESGGDYGYTF. DNA for the CDR3: TGTGCCATCAGTGAGTCTGGGGGGGACTATGGCTACACCTTC.

The V and J genes are TRBV2 and TRBJ2-2; the D gene is possibly TRBD2 (5 bases). The V gene's germline CDR1 is SNHLY and CDR2 FYNNEI. Trimming took off 8 bases at V and 6 bases at J, with 16 bases between the two ends. The CDR3 length is 14 residues. Written as DNA, the CDR3 is TGTGCCAGCTCTTCAGGAAGCGGAGCCGGGGAGCTGTTTTTT. Its translation is CASSSGSGAGELFF. Full variable domain (remainder filled in from reference TRBV2 and TRBJ2-2): EPEVTQTPSHQVTQMGQEVILRCVPISNHLYFYWYRQILGQKVEFLVSFYNNEISEKSEIFDDQFSVERPDGSNFTLKIRSTKLEDSAMYFCASSSGSGAGELFFGEGSRLTVL.

The chain is built from TRBV15 and TRBJ2-7; 9 bases fit TRBD2. There are 22 residues in the CDR3. Per germline, CDR1 LNHNV and CDR2 YYDKDF (reference sequence). V lost 0 bases and J lost 3; bases outside the gene matches: 24. The CDR3 coding sequence is TGTGCCACCAGCAGAGATGGAGGTAGACTAGCGGACCTTTTAATCGGGGGCTACGAGCAGTACTTC. The encoded protein is CATSRDGGRLADLLIGGYEQYF.

The rearrangement joins TRBV9 to TRBJ2-5, with D possibly matching TRBD2 (6 bases). V was pared by 0 bases and J by 5 bases, with 14 bases between. CDR3 size: 15 residues. From germline, CDR1 is SGDLS and CDR2 YYNGEE. CDR3 DNA sequence: TGTGCCAGCAGCGTAGAGCGCGCTGGGGGGGAGACCCAGTACTTC. Protein product: CASSVERAGGETQYF.

This clone was observed a handful of times. This chain links TRBV18 with TRBJ2-2; weak D call: TRBD1 (6 bases). Trimming shortened V by 2 bases and J by 2 bases, and 9 bases separated the two germline ends. In germline, CDR1 is KGHSH, CDR2 LQKENI. This CDR3 has 15 amino acids. In nucleotides, the CDR3 is TGTGCCAGCTCACCAAGGGGGTCCAACACCGGGGAGCTGTTTTTT. This translates into CASSPRGSNTGELFF. The whole variable domain, filled in from reference TRBV18 and TRBJ2-2, reads NAGVMQNPRHLVRRRGQEARLRCSPMKGHSHVYWYRQLPEEGLKFMVYLQKENIIDESGMPKERFSAEFPKEGPSILRIQQVVRGDSAAYFCASSPRGSNTGELFFGEGSRLTVL.

This chain links TRBV14 with TRBJ2-7, with D tentatively TRBD1 (5 bases). V lost 6 bases to trimming and J lost 5 bases, with 23 bases between them. The germline CDR1 and CDR2 sequences are SGHDN and FVKESK. The CDR3 length is 16 residues. DNA of the CDR3: TGTGCCAGCAGTCCCCGTACAACAGGCTGGGCCGACGAGCAGTACTTC. Translation: CASSPRTTGWADEQYF.

The genes are TRBV28 and TRBJ1-4; 8 nucleotides align to TRBD1. The CDR3 spans 13 residues. The germline CDR1 and CDR2 sequences are MDHEN and SYDVKM. V was pared by 4 bases and J by 7 bases, with 2 bases of the junction left unmatched. This CDR3 reads CASSSGQGEKLFF. The CDR3 coding sequence is TGTGCCAGCAGTTCCGGACAGGGTGAAAAACTGTTTTTT.

J is TRBJ2-1 and V is TRBV7-3, with TRBD1 matching over 10 bases. Germline V gene data show CDR1 as SGHTA and CDR2 as FQGTGA. J was trimmed by 3 bases and V by 3 bases; bases with no gene match: 2. This CDR3 has 15 residues. CDR3 in amino acids: CASSLDRGGYNEQFF. CDR3 in DNA: TGTGCCAGCAGCTTGGACAGGGGGGGCTACAATGAGCAGTTCTTC.

This sequence joins TRBV18 and TRBJ2-2; TRBD1 aligns across 7 bases. Germline CDR1 is KGHSH and CDR2 is LQKENI. V trimming: 6 bases; J trimming: 3 bases; junction bases outside the gene matches: 7. The CDR3 runs to 15 residues. CDR3 residues: CASSARTGDTGELFF. The CDR3 DNA is TGTGCCAGCTCGGCCCGGACAGGAGACACCGGGGAGCTGTTTTTT.

The V gene is TRBV12-5, the J gene TRBJ2-7; 10 bases are a match to TRBD2. The CDR3 extends over 16 amino acids. Germline V CDR1 and CDR2: LGHNT, FRNRAP. Trimming took 4 bases from V and 1 from J; bases not matched to a gene: 7. The CDR3 sequence is CASGSPSGGLSYEQYF. DNA of the CDR3: TGTGCTAGTGGTTCGCCTAGCGGGGGCCTTTCCTACGAGCAGTACTTC.

V is TRBV6-5 and J is TRBJ2-5, with unresolved D. The V gene lost 4 bases and the J gene lost 3 bases, with 6 bases spanning the gap. Germline V gives CDR1 MNHEY, CDR2 SVGAGI. The CDR3 is 12 residues long. The CDR3 bases are TGTGCCAGCAGTTCATTTGAAGAGACCCAGTACTTC. This translates into CASSSFEETQYF.